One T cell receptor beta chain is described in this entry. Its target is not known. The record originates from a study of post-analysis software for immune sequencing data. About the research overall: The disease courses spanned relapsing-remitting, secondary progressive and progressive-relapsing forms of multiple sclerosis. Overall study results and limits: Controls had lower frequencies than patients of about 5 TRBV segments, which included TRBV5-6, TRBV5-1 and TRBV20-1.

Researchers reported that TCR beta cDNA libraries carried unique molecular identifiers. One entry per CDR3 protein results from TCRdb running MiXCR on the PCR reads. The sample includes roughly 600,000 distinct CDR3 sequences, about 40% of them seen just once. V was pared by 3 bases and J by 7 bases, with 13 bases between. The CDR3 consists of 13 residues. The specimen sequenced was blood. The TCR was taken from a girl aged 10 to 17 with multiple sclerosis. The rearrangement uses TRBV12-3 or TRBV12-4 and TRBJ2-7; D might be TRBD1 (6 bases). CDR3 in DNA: TGTGCCAGCAGTTTCCCAGGGGACAATGAGCAGTACTTC. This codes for CASSFPGDNEQYF.